The 15 T cell receptor beta chains reported below all come from one sample, sequenced in a study of shared clonotypes between healthy human individuals. Using immunoSEQ multiplex PCR, the repertoire was profiled, and TCRdb retains in-frame clones only, with some absent. The data hold 550,000 to 850,000 clones, with just under 75% observed a single time. The specimen was memory CD4+ T cells sorted from blood. Subset denoted: CD45RA-negative fraction. The source is a young woman in good health.

The rearrangement uses TRBV5-1 and TRBJ2-5, with TRBD2 matching over 10 bases. V trimming: 0 bases; J trimming: 0 bases; junction bases outside the gene matches: 5. The CDR3 contains 17 residues. Looked up from germline, CDR1 is SGHRS and CDR2 is YFSETQ. In DNA form, the CDR3 reads TGCGCCAGCAGCTTGGGGCCGGGACTAGCGTACCAAGAGACCCAGTACTTC. Its translation: CASSLGPGLAYQETQYF.

The gene calls are TRBV5-1 and TRBJ2-3, with 11 bases aligning to TRBD2. J gave up 6 bases and V 4 bases, and 7 bases lay outside the gene matches. Per the germline V gene, CDR1 is SGHRS and CDR2 is YFSETQ. The CDR3 has 15 amino acids. CDR3 DNA sequence: TGCGCCAGCAGCGAGTTAGCGGGAGGGGGTGATACGCAGTATTTT. Translating it yields CASSELAGGGDTQYF.

V gene TRBV7-8 combines with J gene TRBJ2-7, with TRBD1 matching 11 bases. V trimming: 5 bases; J trimming: 7 bases; junction bases outside the gene matches: 10. CDR1 and CDR2 from the germline V gene are SGHVS and FQNEAQ. There are 15 residues in the CDR3. This chain's CDR3 is CASSPRTGGVGEQYF. The CDR3 region has the DNA TGTGCCAGCAGCCCAAGGACAGGGGGCGTGGGGGAGCAGTACTTC.

This chain uses TRBV28 with TRBJ2-3; D is perhaps TRBD1 or TRBD2 (5 bases each). CDR1 is MDHEN and CDR2 is SYDVKM in the germline V gene. The CDR3 extends over 15 amino acids. Trimming shortened V by 6 bases and J by 2 bases, and 15 bases separated the two germline ends. This chain's CDR3 is CASSQGRMITDTQYF. The CDR3 bases are TGTGCCAGCAGCCAGGGACGGATGATCACAGATACGCAGTATTTT.

This chain joins TRBV27 and TRBJ1-6; TRBD1 matches 8 bases. The CDR3 runs 15 residues. CDR1 is MNHEY and CDR2 is SMNVEV in the germline V gene (reference sequence). V was pared by 0 bases and J by 7 bases, with 2 bases of the junction left unmatched. CDR3 in amino acids: CASSLSRGLNSPLHF. The CDR3 DNA sequence: TGTGCCAGCAGTTTATCCAGGGGGCTGAATTCACCCCTCCACTTT.

This clone was detected only once. This chain connects TRBV11-3 to TRBJ2-1; 7 bases are a match to TRBD2. Germline lookup yields CDR1 SGHNT and CDR2 YENEEA. The CDR3 sequence is 15 residues long. The junction had 4 bases not matched to a gene; V was cut back by 5 bases and J by 0 bases. Written as DNA, the CDR3 is TGTGCCAGCAGCGTACTAGCGAGCTCCTACAATGAGCAGTTCTTC. This encodes CASSVLASSYNEQFF. The full variable domain, with the rest looked up from reference TRBV11-3 and TRBJ2-1, is EAGVVQSPRYKIIEKKQPVAFWCNPISGHNTLYWYLQNLGQGPELLIRYENEEAVDDSQLPKDRFSAERLKGVDSTLKIQPAELGDSAVYLCASSVLASSYNEQFFGPGTRLTVL.

The V and J genes are TRBV5-4 and TRBJ2-7; tentative D call: TRBD2 (5 bases). CDR1 and CDR2 from the germline V gene are SGHNT and YYREEE (reference sequence). The CDR3 has 14 residues. The V end lost 2 bases, the J end lost 6 bases, and 15 bases lay between the germline ends. The CDR3 DNA reads as TGTGCCAGCAGCTTCGGGATCCCCTCCAGCGAGCAGTACTTC. This sequence encodes CASSFGIPSSEQYF. Combining the CDR3 with reference TRBV5-4 and TRBJ2-7 gives the whole variable domain ETGVTQSPTHLIKTRGQQVTLRCSSQSGHNTVSWYQQALGQGPQFIFQYYREEENGRGNFPPRFSGLQFPNYSSELNVNALELDDSALYLCASSFGIPSSEQYFGPGTRLTVT.

This clone was recorded a few times. This chain uses TRBV7-2 with TRBJ2-5; no reliable D call. This CDR3 comprises 16 residues. Germline V gene data show CDR1 as SGHTA and CDR2 as FQGNSA. V lost 1 base, J lost 2 bases, and 14 bases lay in between. CDR3 in DNA: TGTGCCAGCAGCTTAGGATCAGGCATAGTTCAAGAGACCCAGTACTTC. The encoded protein is CASSLGSGIVQETQYF. The variable domain in full, completed from reference TRBV7-2 and TRBJ2-5, reads GAGVSQSPSNKVTEKGKDVELRCDPISGHTALYWYRQSLGQGLEFLIYFQGNSAPDKSGLPSDRFSAERTGGSVSTLTIQRTQQEDSAVYLCASSLGSGIVQETQYFGPGTRLLVL.

The chain is built from TRBV6-5 and TRBJ2-7; tentative D call: TRBD2 (6 bases). Germline V gene lookup returns CDR1 MNHEY and CDR2 SVGAGI. The length of the CDR3 is 14 residues. Trimming removed 0 bases from V and 4 bases from J, with 10 bases in between. The CDR3: CASSYSGGRYEQYF. DNA for the CDR3: TGTGCCAGCAGTTACTCTGGGGGGAGATACGAGCAGTACTTC.

The chain joins TRBV7-9 to TRBJ2-2, with TRBD1 identical over 8 bases. J gave up 1 base and V 3 bases, and 1 base lay outside the gene matches. The CDR3 loop spans 15 amino acids. Germline assignment: CDR1 SEHNR and CDR2 FQNEAQ (reference sequence). The CDR3 nucleotides read TGTGCCAGCAGCTTTGGACAGGGGAACACCGGGGAGCTGTTTTTT. The encoded protein is CASSFGQGNTGELFF.

The V call is TRBV6-1, the J call TRBJ2-7; no clear D. The germline CDR1 and CDR2 sequences are MNHNS and SASEGT. The CDR3 runs to 14 residues. The ends were cut back, 2 bases at V and 3 bases at J, with 11 bases in the middle. CDR3: CASSEPGHVYEQYF. The CDR3 DNA is TGTGCCAGCAGTGAACCTGGTCATGTCTACGAGCAGTACTTC.

V usage is TRBV5-1 and J usage is TRBJ1-5; D uncertain. Deletions cut 4 bases from V and 2 bases from J, with 13 bases between. CDR1 and CDR2 from the germline V gene are SGHRS and YFSETQ. The CDR3 extends over 15 amino acids. The CDR3 region has the DNA TGCGCCAGCAGCCGGTCCGCCGGGGGCAATCAGCCCCAGCATTTT. Translation gives CASSRSAGGNQPQHF.

The rearrangement joins TRBV6-5 to TRBJ1-1; 8 positions agree with TRBD1. V shed 6 bases, J shed 5 bases, and the junction held 5 bases outside the gene matches. There are 13 residues in the CDR3. The germline V gene encodes CDR1 MNHEY and CDR2 SVGAGI. The CDR3 loop reads CASSRGQGTEAFF. The CDR3 DNA reads as TGTGCCAGCAGCCGCGGACAGGGAACTGAAGCTTTCTTT.

The chain has TRBV28 and TRBJ2-5, with TRBD1 identical over 10 bases. CDR1 and CDR2 (germline): MDHEN, SYDVKM. The CDR3 runs 14 residues. With 4 bases clipped from V and 7 bases from J, the junction kept 6 bases outside the gene matches. For the CDR3, the DNA is TGTGCCAGCAGTTCCGGGACAGGGGCGGGGACCCAGTACTTC. Its protein is CASSSGTGAGTQYF.

This clone was seen a single time. The chain combines TRBV7-2 with TRBJ2-5, with 8 bases identical to TRBD2. The V gene end was trimmed by 4 bases and the J gene end by 4 bases; junction bases not matched to a gene: 5. CDR1 is SGHTA and CDR2 is FQGNSA in the germline V gene. The CDR3 covers 14 residues. CDR3 amino acids: CASSSSAGGETQYF. CDR3 nucleotide sequence: TGTGCCAGCAGCTCGTCCGCGGGGGGAGAGACCCAGTACTTC.